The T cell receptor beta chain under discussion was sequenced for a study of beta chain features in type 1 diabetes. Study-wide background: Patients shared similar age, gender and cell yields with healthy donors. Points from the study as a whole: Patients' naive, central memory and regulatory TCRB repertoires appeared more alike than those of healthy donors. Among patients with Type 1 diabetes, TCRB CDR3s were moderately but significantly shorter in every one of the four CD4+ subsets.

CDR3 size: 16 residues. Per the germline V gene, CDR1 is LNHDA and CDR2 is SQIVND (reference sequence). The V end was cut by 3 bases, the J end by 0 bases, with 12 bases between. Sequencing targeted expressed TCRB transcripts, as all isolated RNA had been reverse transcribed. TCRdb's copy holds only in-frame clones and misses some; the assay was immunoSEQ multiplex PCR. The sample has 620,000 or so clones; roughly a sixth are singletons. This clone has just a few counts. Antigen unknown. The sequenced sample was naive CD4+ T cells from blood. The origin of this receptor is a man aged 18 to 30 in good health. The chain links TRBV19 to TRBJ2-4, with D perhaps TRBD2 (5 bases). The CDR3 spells CASSIGGVLAKNIQYF. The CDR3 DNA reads TGTGCCAGTAGTATCGGAGGTGTACTAGCCAAAAACATTCAGTACTTC.